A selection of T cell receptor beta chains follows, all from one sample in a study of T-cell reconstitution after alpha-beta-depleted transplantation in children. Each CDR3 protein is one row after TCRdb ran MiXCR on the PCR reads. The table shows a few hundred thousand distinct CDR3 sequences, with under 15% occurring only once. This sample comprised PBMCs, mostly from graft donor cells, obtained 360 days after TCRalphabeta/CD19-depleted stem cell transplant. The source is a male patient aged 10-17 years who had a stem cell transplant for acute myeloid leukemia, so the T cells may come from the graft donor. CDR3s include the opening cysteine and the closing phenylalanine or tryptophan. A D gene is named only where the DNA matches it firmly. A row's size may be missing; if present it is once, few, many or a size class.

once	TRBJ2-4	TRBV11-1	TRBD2	TGTGCCAGCAGCTTAGTCTCGTTAGCGGGAGGGCGCTTTATCAAAAACATTCAGTACTTC	CASSLVSLAGGRFIKNIQYF
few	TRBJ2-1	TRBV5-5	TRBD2	TGTGCCAGCAGCTTGGGGGTGGGAGCGGGGGCCTACAATGAGCAGTTCTTC	CASSLGVGAGAYNEQFF
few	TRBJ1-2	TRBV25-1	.	TGTGCCAGCAGTGAATGGGCAGGGTTGTCCTATGGCTACACCTTC	CASSEWAGLSYGYTF
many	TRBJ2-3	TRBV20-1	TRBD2	TGCGGCGGACTAGCGGGAGGGCCCAGCACAGATACGCAGTATTTT	CGGLAGGPSTDTQYF
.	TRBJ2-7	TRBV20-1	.	TGCAGTGCTAGAGGTTACCTTTACGAGCAGTACTTC	CSARGYLYEQYF
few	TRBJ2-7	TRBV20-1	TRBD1	TGCAGTGTCCCGGGACAGGGGTTGTGGCGGGAGAGGTACGAGCAGTACTTC	CSVPGQGLWRERYEQYF
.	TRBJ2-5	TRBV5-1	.	TGCGCCAGCAGCTTGGGTGGGGGAGGCGGAGAGACCCAGTACTTC	CASSLGGGGGETQYF
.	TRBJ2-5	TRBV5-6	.	TGTGCCAGCAGCTTGGATCCAGGGTTAGAGGAGACCCAGTACTTC	CASSLDPGLEETQYF
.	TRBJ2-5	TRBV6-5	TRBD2	TGTGCCAGCAGCTTGACTAGCGCGACGGGGGAGACCCAGTACTTC	CASSLTSATGETQYF
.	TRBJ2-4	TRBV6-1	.	TGTGCCAGCAGCCGCCCTTCGTGGGGGGCCCGAGGAAACATTCAGTACTTC	CASSRPSWGARGNIQYF
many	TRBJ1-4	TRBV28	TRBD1	TGTGCCAGCAACCAACAGGGGGCGAAGGAAAAACTGTTTTTT	CASNQQGAKEKLFF
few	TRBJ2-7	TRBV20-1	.	TGCAGTGCTAGAGTGCATTTAGGCGGTCTCATCTCCTACGAGCAGTACTTC	CSARVHLGGLISYEQYF
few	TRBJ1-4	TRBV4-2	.	TGTGCCAGCACCGGACTCGGGTCTCCAACTAATGAAAAACTGTTTTTT	CASTGLGSPTNEKLFF
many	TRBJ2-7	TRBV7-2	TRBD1	TGTGCCAGCAGCTTAAGGACAGGGGGCTCCTACGAGCAGTACTTC	CASSLRTGGSYEQYF
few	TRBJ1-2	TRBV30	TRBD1	TGTGCCTGGAGTACAGGGGTGAGGGGCTACACCTTC	CAWSTGVRGYTF
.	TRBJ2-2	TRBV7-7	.	TGTGCTAGCAGCTTGGGGCAATTGAACACCGGGGAGCTGTTTTTT	CASSLGQLNTGELFF
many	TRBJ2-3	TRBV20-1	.	TGCAGTGCTAGAGGGGTCCTAGGGGGGCCAGATACGCAGTATTTT	CSARGVLGGPDTQYF
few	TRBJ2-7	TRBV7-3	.	TGTGCCAGCAGCCCCATGACAGGTACCTACGAGCAGTACTTC	CASSPMTGTYEQYF
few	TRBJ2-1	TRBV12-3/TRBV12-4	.	TGTGCCAGCAGTTTATCGGCTAGCGGAGGGGGTGAGCAGTTCTTC	CASSLSASGGGEQFF
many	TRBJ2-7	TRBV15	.	TGTGCCACCAGCAGAGATCTCGGGTTCTCCTACGAGCAGTACTTC	CATSRDLGFSYEQYF
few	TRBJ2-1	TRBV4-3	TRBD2	TGCGCCAGCAGCCACAAATCGCCACAGCTAGCGGCCAGCTCCTACAATGAGCAGTTCTTC	CASSHKSPQLAASSYNEQFF
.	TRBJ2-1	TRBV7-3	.	TGTGCCAGCAGCTTAAAATTTGGATCTGAGCAGTTCTTC	CASSLKFGSEQFF
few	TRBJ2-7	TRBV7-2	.	TGTGCCAGCAGCCCCCGCCCGGGCAGTTCAAACGAGCAGTACTTC	CASSPRPGSSNEQYF
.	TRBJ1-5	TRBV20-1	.	TGCAGTGCTAGAGAGTGGGATCGCAATCAGCCCCAGCATTTT	CSAREWDRNQPQHF
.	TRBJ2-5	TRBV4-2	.	TGTGCCAGCAGCCAAGGGATCGAGACCCAGTACTTC	CASSQGIETQYF
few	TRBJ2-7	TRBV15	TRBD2	TGTGCCACCAGCAGAGATGCGGGGACTAGCGGGATCCACGAGCAGTACTTC	CATSRDAGTSGIHEQYF
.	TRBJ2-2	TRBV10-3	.	TGTGCCATCACCCCAGTGACAGGGAACACCGGGGAGCTGTTTTTT	CAITPVTGNTGELFF
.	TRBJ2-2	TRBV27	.	TGTGCCAGCAGAGCAACAGAGAGCGGGGAGCTGTTTTTT	CASRATESGELFF
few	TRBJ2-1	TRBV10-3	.	TGTGCCATCAGTGAGGGGGAGACTATTAAGGGCAATGAGCAGTTCTTC	CAISEGETIKGNEQFF
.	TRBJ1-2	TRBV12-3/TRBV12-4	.	TGTGCCAGCAGGAGGGAGGTGAAAAATGGGGGCTACACCTTC	CASRREVKNGGYTF
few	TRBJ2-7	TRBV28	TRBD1	TGTGCCAGCAGTTTGAACAGGGGTCTCCCGTACGAGCAGTACTTC	CASSLNRGLPYEQYF
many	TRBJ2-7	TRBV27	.	TGTGCCAGCAGTTTAGGCGGAATAAGCTCCTACGAGCAGTACTTC	CASSLGGISSYEQYF
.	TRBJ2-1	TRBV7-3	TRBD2	TGTGCCAGCAGCTTAACGGCTAGCGGGAGCGAGGAGCAGTTCTTC	CASSLTASGSEEQFF
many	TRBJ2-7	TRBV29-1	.	TGCAGCGTTTCTACACAGGGGACTACCTACGAGCAGTACTTC	CSVSTQGTTYEQYF
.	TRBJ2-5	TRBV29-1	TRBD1	TGCAGCGTTGAAGAAACAGGGGCCCACCAAGAGACCCAGTACTTC	CSVEETGAHQETQYF
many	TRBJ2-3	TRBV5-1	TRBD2	TGCGCCAGCAGCGGAGGCGGGACTATCTTGGGCGCGCAGTATTTT	CASSGGGTILGAQYF
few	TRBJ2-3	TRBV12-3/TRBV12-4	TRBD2	TGTGCCTCGGAAGCGGGAGAAGAAGATACGCAGTATTTT	CASEAGEEDTQYF
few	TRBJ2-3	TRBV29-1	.	TGCAGCGTTGCCAGGGGTGACGGCACAGATACGCAGTATTTT	CSVARGDGTDTQYF
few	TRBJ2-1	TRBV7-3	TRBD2	TGTGCCAGCAGGGAGGCGGGAGGGCGGGGGAATGAGCAGTTCTTC	CASREAGGRGNEQFF